This TCR beta chain derives from a study of identical twins. Findings and limits, study-wide: These conclusions were based on statistical analysis (cross-sectional, not following the same donors). Within beta out-of-frame sequences, the excess sharing observed between twins was weaker.

The CDR3 has 16 residues. This clonotype showed up just once. Its cognate antigen is unknown. Mismatch with germline at one junction end may stem from a read error. TCRdb processed the 5' RACE reads anew with MiXCR; each CDR3 protein has one entry. The sample includes approximately 500,000 distinct CDR3 sequences, 15% of them seen just once. The sample was also linked to a second study, of yellow fever vaccine responses in identical twins.

This receptor was obtained from a woman aged 18-30 years in good health. The chain links TRBV12-3 or TRBV12-4 to TRBJ2-2, with 9 bases identical to TRBD1. Sequencing input: CD4+ T cells sorted from blood. The CDR3 region has the DNA TGTGCCAGCACTAGTGGGACAGGGACTCACACCTGGGAGCTGTTTTTT. Protein sequence: CASTSGTGTHTWELFF.